This TCR beta chain emerged from a study of T cell responses to AZD1222 COVID-19 vaccine. The CDR3 has 13 amino acids. V dropped 4 bases and J dropped 6; count of bases not matched to a gene: 5. CDR1 is LGHDT and CDR2 is YNNKEL in the germline V gene (reference sequence). The method was immunoSEQ multiplex PCR; TCRdb's version includes in-frame clones alone and lacks a portion of them. The repertoire holds about 130,000 clones, just over 90% seen once, with about 7.1% in the top ten. The chain combines TRBV3-1 (or the pseudogene TRBV3-2) with TRBJ1-2; 7 bases are a match to TRBD1. The TCR was taken from an adult in good health. Source: peripheral blood, taken on day 0 of AZD1222 vaccination. The CDR3 spells CASSPRDRDGYTF. The CDR3 nucleotides read TGTGCCAGCAGCCCACGCGACAGGGATGGCTACACCTTC.